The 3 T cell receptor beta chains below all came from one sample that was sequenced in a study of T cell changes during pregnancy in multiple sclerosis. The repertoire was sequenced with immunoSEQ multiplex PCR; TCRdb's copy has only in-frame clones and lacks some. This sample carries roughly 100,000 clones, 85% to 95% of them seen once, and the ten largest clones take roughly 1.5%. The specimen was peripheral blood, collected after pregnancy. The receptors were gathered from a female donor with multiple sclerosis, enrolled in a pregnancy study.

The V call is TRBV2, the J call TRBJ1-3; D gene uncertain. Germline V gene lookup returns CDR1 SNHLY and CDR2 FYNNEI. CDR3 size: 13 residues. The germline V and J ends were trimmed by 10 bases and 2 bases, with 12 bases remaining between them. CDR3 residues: CATGRGTGNTIYF. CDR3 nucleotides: TGTGCCACCGGACGGGGAACTGGAAACACCATATATTTT.

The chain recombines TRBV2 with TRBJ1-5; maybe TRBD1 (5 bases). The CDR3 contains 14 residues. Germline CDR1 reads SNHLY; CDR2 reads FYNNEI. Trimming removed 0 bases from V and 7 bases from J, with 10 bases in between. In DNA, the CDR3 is TGTGCCAGCAGTGAAGCGCAAGGGGTCCAGCCCCAGCATTTT. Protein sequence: CASSEAQGVQPQHF.

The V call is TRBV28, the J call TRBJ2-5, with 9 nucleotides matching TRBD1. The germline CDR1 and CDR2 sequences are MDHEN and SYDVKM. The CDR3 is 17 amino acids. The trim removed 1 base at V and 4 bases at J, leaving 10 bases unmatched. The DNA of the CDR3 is TGTGCCAGCAGTTTATCACGCGCCGGGACAGGGAGAGAGACCCAGTACTTC. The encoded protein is CASSLSRAGTGRETQYF.